Listed here are 17 T cell receptor beta chains from one sample, sequenced in a study of early T cells in non-severe SARS-CoV-2 infection. TCRdb reprocessed the 5' RACE reads via MiXCR and lists one record per CDR3 protein. The sample holds about 83,000 distinct CDR3 sequences, roughly 12% seen once. The sample consisted of whole blood. The receptors derive from an adult who was a healthcare worker with PCR-confirmed SARS-CoV-2 infection or an uninfected control (not recorded which).

The CDR3 protein is CASSFWDAETQYF. CDR3 nucleotide sequence: TGTGCCAGCAGCTTCTGGGATGCCGAGACCCAGTACTTC. This chain joins TRBV5-6 and TRBJ2-5; D gene uncertain. Germline CDR1 SGHDT, CDR2 YYEEEE. V lost 2 bases and J lost 5, with 10 bases in between. The CDR3 has 13 amino acids.

This clonotype was picked up a small number of times. The V and J genes are TRBV30 and TRBJ2-1; D call uncertain. CDR1 GTSNPN and CDR2 SVGIG come from the germline V gene (reference sequence). This CDR3 has 10 amino acids. Trimming cost V 2 bases and J 7 bases, with 3 bases left between them. The CDR3 is CAWSRNEQFF. CDR3 DNA: TGTGCCTGGAGTAGGAATGAGCAGTTCTTC. Complete variable domain (other parts from reference TRBV30 and TRBJ2-1): SQTIHQWPATLVQPVGSPLSLECTVEGTSNPNLYWYRQAAGRGLQLLFYSVGIGQISSEVPQNLSASRPQDRQFILSSKKLLLSDSGFYLCAWSRNEQFFGPGTRLTVL.

This sequence joins TRBV5-1 and TRBJ2-5; no clear D gene. Germline V gene sequence: CDR1 SGHRS, CDR2 YFSETQ. The ends were cut back, 4 bases at V and 5 bases at J, with 15 bases in the middle. The CDR3 spans 14 residues. The CDR3 is CASSRSNLGETQYF. DNA for the CDR3: TGCGCCAGCAGCAGGAGTAACTTGGGGGAGACCCAGTACTTC.

This clonotype was picked up a small number of times. The chain joins TRBV9 to TRBJ2-2, with no clear D. Trimming cost V 4 bases and J 6 bases, with 7 bases left between them. There are 12 residues in the CDR3. Germline lookup yields CDR1 SGDLS and CDR2 YYNGEE. The CDR3, as DNA: TGTGCCAGCAGCACCGGTGCCGGGGAGCTGTTTTTT. It specifies CASSTGAGELFF.

This clonotype has a count of ten or more. V usage is TRBV29-1 and J usage is TRBJ2-1, with 7 bases fitting TRBD2. In germline, CDR1 is SQVTM, CDR2 ANQGSEA. J gave up 0 bases and V 4 bases, and 6 bases lay outside the gene matches. CDR3 length: 15 residues. The CDR3 DNA reads TGCAGCGTTGTGTCGGGACTATCCTCCTACAATGAGCAGTTCTTC. It yields the protein CSVVSGLSSYNEQFF.

This clonotype showed up just a few times. The chain combines TRBV11-2 with TRBJ1-6; D remains unclear. CDR3 length: 12 amino acids. Germline V gives CDR1 SGHAT, CDR2 FQNNGV. The V gene lost 5 bases and the J gene lost 7 bases, with 6 bases spanning the gap. CDR3 in DNA: TGTGCCAGCAGCCAATTAAATTCACCCCTCCACTTT. It translates to CASSQLNSPLHF. Drawing the rest from reference TRBV11-2 and TRBJ1-6, the complete variable domain is EAGVAQSPRYKIIEKRQSVAFWCNPISGHATLYWYQQILGQGPKLLIQFQNNGVVDDSQLPKDRFSAERLKGVDSTLKIQPAKLEDSAVYLCASSQLNSPLHFGNGTRLTVT.

The rearrangement uses TRBV29-1 and TRBJ2-1; D perhaps matches TRBD2 (6 bases). With 4 bases removed from V and 5 bases from J, the gap between germline ends came to 12 bases. Germline-derived CDR1 and CDR2 are SQVTM and ANQGSEA. The CDR3 sequence is 13 residues long. The chain's CDR3 is CSVVGGADNEQFF. The CDR3 DNA reads TGCAGCGTTGTCGGCGGGGCAGACAATGAGCAGTTCTTC.

This clonotype was recorded at least ten times. The chain has TRBV6-5 and TRBJ2-7; 7 bases agree with TRBD1. V lost 7 bases, J lost 2 bases, and 5 bases stayed unmatched. Germline V gene sequence: CDR1 MNHEY, CDR2 SVGAGI. The CDR3 extends over 13 amino acids. The CDR3 bases are TGTGCCAGCACTCGGGACAGAGCCTACGAGCAGTACTTC. Residues: CASTRDRAYEQYF.

Only a few counts were recorded for this clonotype. The rearrangement joins TRBV7-8 to TRBJ1-3; 7 nucleotides match TRBD1. This CDR3 has 15 amino acids. V lost 5 bases and J lost 4; bases outside the gene matches: 8. The V gene's germline CDR1 is SGHVS and CDR2 FQNEAQ. The CDR3 protein is CASSQTGTVGNTIYF. DNA of the CDR3: TGTGCCAGCAGCCAGACCGGGACAGTAGGAAACACCATATATTTT.

V is TRBV6-2 or TRBV6-3 and J is TRBJ2-1; D may be TRBD1 (6 bases). Looked up from germline, CDR1 is MNHEY and CDR2 is SVGEGT. The CDR3 is made up of 14 amino acids. The ends were cut back, 5 bases at V and 4 bases at J, with 12 bases in the middle. In DNA form, the CDR3 reads TGTGCCAGCAGTCCCCGGACAGAATACAATGAGCAGTTCTTC. Amino acids: CASSPRTEYNEQFF.

This clonotype has at least ten counts. The V gene is TRBV24-1, the J gene TRBJ2-1; 12 bases line up with TRBD2. V was clipped by 2 bases and J by 2 bases; unmatched bases: 6. Looked up from germline, CDR1 is KGHDR and CDR2 is SFDVKD. CDR3 length equals 18 residues. The CDR3 is CATSDSRLAGATYNEQFF. CDR3 coding DNA: TGTGCCACCAGTGATTCCCGACTAGCGGGGGCAACCTACAATGAGCAGTTCTTC.

V usage is TRBV5-1 and J usage is TRBJ2-2; TRBD2 is a possible D gene (6 bases). V was shortened by 2 bases and J by 6 bases, with 14 bases between the two germline ends. CDR1 is SGHRS, CDR2 YFSETQ, per germline. The CDR3 is made up of 15 amino acids. The CDR3 DNA is TGCGCCAGCAGCTTAATGGCTAGCGTGGCCGGGGAGCTGTTTTTT. This encodes CASSLMASVAGELFF.

This clonotype was picked up many times. V is TRBV6-2 or TRBV6-3 and J is TRBJ1-2, with unresolved D. Germline V lookup: CDR1 MNHEY, CDR2 SVGEGT. This CDR3 is 12 amino acids long. V lost 0 bases and J lost 3, with 2 bases in between. Here the CDR3 reads CASSYSDYGYTF. Here the CDR3 DNA reads TGTGCCAGCAGTTACTCGGACTATGGCTACACCTTC.

This clonotype came up a few times. V and J are TRBV14 and TRBJ1-2; 9 nucleotides align to TRBD1. Germline-derived CDR1 and CDR2 are SGHDN and FVKESK. After removal of 4 bases from V and 2 bases from J, the junction contained 8 bases not matched to a gene. CDR3 size: 16 residues. CDR3 protein: CASSPAGQGKNYGYTF. In nucleotides, the CDR3 is TGTGCCAGCAGCCCAGCCGGACAGGGGAAGAACTATGGCTACACCTTC.

This clonotype was counted a few times. This chain joins TRBV7-9 and TRBJ2-2; TRBD2 matches 9 bases. With 1 base clipped from V and 6 bases from J, the junction kept 9 bases outside the gene matches. CDR1 is SEHNR and CDR2 is FQNEAQ in the germline V gene (reference sequence). The CDR3 is made up of 17 amino acids. The CDR3 is CASSLGLAGIGPGELFF. The DNA of the CDR3 is TGTGCCAGCAGCTTAGGGCTAGCGGGAATCGGACCCGGGGAGCTGTTTTTT.

The chain couples TRBV18 to TRBJ1-5, with a tentative D call TRBD1 (5 bases). This CDR3 contains 12 residues. Deletions cut 5 bases from V and 5 bases from J, with 7 bases between. Germline V gene data show CDR1 as KGHSH and CDR2 as LQKENI. Written as DNA, the CDR3 is TGTGCCAGCTCATCGGGGGATCAGCCCCAGCATTTT. Residues: CASSSGDQPQHF. Looking up the rest from reference TRBV18 and TRBJ1-5 gives the full variable domain: NAGVMQNPRHLVRRRGQEARLRCSPMKGHSHVYWYRQLPEEGLKFMVYLQKENIIDESGMPKERFSAEFPKEGPSILRIQQVVRGDSAAYFCASSSGDQPQHFGDGTRLSIL.

This clonotype was picked up a small number of times. This sequence joins TRBV6-2 or TRBV6-3 and TRBJ2-2; no definite D call. This CDR3 is 13 amino acids long. In germline, CDR1 is MNHEY, CDR2 SVGEGT. The V gene lost 4 bases and the J gene lost 1 base, with 4 bases spanning the gap. The CDR3 reads CASSFRNTGELFF. In DNA form, the CDR3 reads TGTGCCAGCAGTTTCAGGAACACCGGGGAGCTGTTTTTT.